Listed here are 20 T cell receptor beta chains from one sample, sequenced in a study of cytomegalovirus exposure and HLA in healthy donors (TCRdb year 2017). The method was the immunoSEQ multiplex PCR assay. The multiplex PCR relied on a mix of 60 forward primers for TCR Vbeta segments and 13 reverse primers for TCR Jbeta segments. TCRdb carries this immuneACCESS record with in-frame sequences only. Its versions omit some clonotypes, under half of them owing to an unresolved V gene in the studies checked, with the rest unexplained. This sample has roughly 140,000 clones in its table, and approximately 78% of those were observed once. The top ten clonotypes cover less than 3% of the sample. Material: PBMCs. The source of these receptors is a female donor in good health and CMV-seronegative.

The chain couples TRBV6-6 to TRBJ2-7, with a tentative D call TRBD2 (6 bases). Deletions cut 2 bases from V and 0 bases from J, with 8 bases between. The CDR3 loop spans 14 amino acids. The germline CDR1 and CDR2 sequences are MNHNY and SVGAGI (reference sequence). DNA for the CDR3: TGTGCCAGCAGTTACGGGGACTTCTCCTACGAGCAGTACTTC. Encoded protein: CASSYGDFSYEQYF.

The chain is built from TRBV19 and TRBJ2-1; 10 bases align to TRBD1. This CDR3 contains 15 residues. The germline V gene has CDR1 LNHDA and CDR2 SQIVND (reference sequence). The trim removed 7 bases at V and 3 bases at J, leaving 6 bases unmatched. The CDR3 loop reads CASNLGQGVYNEQFF. The DNA for the CDR3 is TGTGCCAGTAATCTCGGACAGGGGGTCTACAATGAGCAGTTCTTC.

The V call is TRBV7-2, the J call TRBJ1-3; D is unclear. The germline CDR1 and CDR2 sequences are SGHTA and FQGNSA. The V end was cut by 0 bases, the J end by 4 bases, with 10 bases between. The CDR3 is 15 residues long. In DNA form, the CDR3 reads TGTGCCAGCAGCTTAGCACGCGTATCAGGAAACACCATATATTTT. It is translated as CASSLARVSGNTIYF.

The CDR3 is CASSGQGGTEAFF. In nucleotides, the CDR3 is TGTGCCAGCAGCGGACAGGGAGGCACTGAAGCTTTCTTT. The rearrangement joins TRBV5-6 to TRBJ1-1, with 8 bases matching TRBD1. V was clipped by 4 bases and J by 4 bases; unmatched bases: 3. CDR3 length: 13 residues. Per the germline V gene, CDR1 is SGHDT and CDR2 is YYEEEE.

V is TRBV18 and J is TRBJ1-1; D perhaps matches TRBD1 (6 bases). The CDR3 totals 18 residues. Per germline, CDR1 KGHSH and CDR2 LQKENI. V was shortened by 2 bases and J by 1 base, with 20 bases between the two germline ends. The CDR3 loop is CASSPLPDSENWNTEAFF. For the CDR3, the DNA is TGTGCCAGCTCACCATTGCCGGACAGCGAGAACTGGAACACTGAAGCTTTCTTT.

The chain is built from TRBV9 and TRBJ2-2; 7 bases map to TRBD1. Germline V gives CDR1 SGDLS, CDR2 YYNGEE. V lost 4 bases, J lost 0 bases, and 6 bases stayed unmatched. CDR3 length equals 16 residues. The CDR3 spells CASSPWDSANTGELFF. The CDR3 nucleotides read TGTGCCAGCAGCCCCTGGGACAGCGCGAACACCGGGGAGCTGTTTTTT. Together with reference TRBV9 and TRBJ2-2, the CDR3 gives the full variable domain: DSGVTQTPKHLITATGQRVTLRCSPRSGDLSVYWYQQSLDQGLQFLIQYYNGEERAKGNILERFSAQQFPDLHSELNLSSLELGDSALYFCASSPWDSANTGELFFGEGSRLTVL.

At least ten counts were recorded for this clone. The CDR3 DNA reads TGTGCCAGCAGCCTTGGGACAGGGCAGGCCTATGGCTACACCTTC. Protein product: CASSLGTGQAYGYTF. The chain links TRBV9 to TRBJ1-2; 9 bases line up with TRBD1. Trimming removed 4 bases from V and 4 bases from J; junction bases left unmatched: 8. The germline V gene has CDR1 SGDLS and CDR2 YYNGEE. This CDR3 is 15 amino acids long. The full variable domain, completed using reference TRBV9 and TRBJ1-2, is DSGVTQTPKHLITATGQRVTLRCSPRSGDLSVYWYQQSLDQGLQFLIQYYNGEERAKGNILERFSAQQFPDLHSELNLSSLELGDSALYFCASSLGTGQAYGYTFGSGTRLTVV.

The sample holds one count of this clone. The genes are TRBV19 and TRBJ1-1; 7 nucleotides agree with TRBD1. This CDR3 comprises 13 residues. J was trimmed by 1 base and V by 4 bases; bases with no gene match: 0. Germline V gene sequence: CDR1 LNHDA, CDR2 SQIVND (reference sequence). The CDR3 DNA sequence: TGTGCCAGTAGTAGGACAGGGAACACTGAAGCTTTCTTT. Amino acid sequence: CASSRTGNTEAFF.

This chain uses TRBV7-2 with TRBJ1-6; TRBD1 matches at 7 bases. After removal of 6 bases from V and 6 bases from J, the junction contained 11 bases not matched to a gene. There are 16 residues in the CDR3. CDR1 is SGHTA and CDR2 is FQGNSA in the germline V gene. The CDR3 DNA reads TGTGCCAGCAGTTTGGAACAGGGGACCCTTAATTCACCCCTCCACTTT. As protein: CASSLEQGTLNSPLHF.

The rearrangement joins TRBV15 to TRBJ1-1; D is undetermined. Germline CDR1 LNHNV, CDR2 YYDKDF (reference sequence). The V gene lost 1 base and the J gene lost 1 base, with 4 bases spanning the gap. The CDR3 is made up of 13 amino acids. CDR3 region: CATSRGGNTEAFF. The CDR3 DNA sequence: TGTGCCACCAGCAGAGGAGGGAACACTGAAGCTTTCTTT. The full variable domain, completed using reference TRBV15 and TRBJ1-1, is DAMVIQNPRYQVTQFGKPVTLSCSQTLNHNVMYWYQQKSSQAPKLLFHYYDKDFNNEADTPDNFQSRRPNTSFCFLDIRSPGLGDTAMYLCATSRGGNTEAFFGQGTRLTVV.

The chain employs TRBV28 and TRBJ2-5; D possibly corresponds to TRBD2 (6 bases). CDR1 MDHEN and CDR2 SYDVKM come from the germline V gene. V dropped 3 bases and J dropped 4 bases, with 12 bases sitting between them. The CDR3 runs to 14 residues. The CDR3 loop is CASSFAGLGETQYF. In nucleotides, the CDR3 is TGTGCCAGCAGTTTCGCGGGACTGGGAGAGACCCAGTACTTC.

The CDR3 spells CASSLEQPSTDTQYF. In nucleotides, the CDR3 is TGTGCCAGCAGTTTAGAACAGCCAAGCACAGATACGCAGTATTTT. V is TRBV27 and J is TRBJ2-3; unclear D gene. Looked up from germline, CDR1 is MNHEY and CDR2 is SMNVEV (reference sequence). V lost 2 bases to trimming and J lost 0 bases, with 9 bases between them. The CDR3 runs to 15 residues.

This clone was counted between two and nine times. The chain has TRBV6-5 and TRBJ1-3, with D hard to call. V was clipped by 6 bases and J by 9 bases, with 15 bases between them. From germline, CDR1 is MNHEY and CDR2 SVGAGI. The CDR3 loop spans 13 amino acids. CDR3 sequence reads: CASRPPISGTIYF. CDR3 coding DNA: TGTGCCAGCAGACCCCCCATTTCGGGCACCATATATTTT.

The chain has TRBV6-1 and TRBJ1-6, with D unclear. CDR1 is MNHNS and CDR2 is SASEGT in the germline V gene. Deletions cut 4 bases from V and 3 bases from J, with 10 bases between. CDR3 length equals 15 residues. The CDR3: CASSVAGLYNSPLHF. In DNA, the CDR3 is TGTGCCAGCAGTGTGGCAGGACTCTATAATTCACCCCTCCACTTT.

This clone was counted once. V usage is TRBV30 and J usage is TRBJ1-2; D might be TRBD1 (5 bases). V lost 3 bases and J 4 bases, leaving 36 bases between the germline ends. CDR3 length equals 21 residues. Germline CDR1 reads GTSNPN; CDR2 reads SVGIG (reference sequence). The CDR3 DNA reads as TGTGCCTGGAGCGGACCCCGAATGGTAGAAGGGGAAAGGGTGGACCCCTATGGCTACACCTTC. Translation gives CAWSGPRMVEGERVDPYGYTF. Filled out from reference TRBV30 and TRBJ1-2, the complete variable domain reads SQTIHQWPATLVQPVGSPLSLECTVEGTSNPNLYWYRQAAGRGLQLLFYSVGIGQISSEVPQNLSASRPQDRQFILSSKKLLLSDSGFYLCAWSGPRMVEGERVDPYGYTFGSGTRLTVV.

The chain combines TRBV19 with TRBJ1-1; maybe TRBD1 (6 bases). Trimming took off 6 bases at V and 5 bases at J, with 16 bases between the two ends. Germline-derived CDR1 and CDR2 are LNHDA and SQIVND (reference sequence). The CDR3 is 14 residues long. The CDR3 DNA follows: TGTGCCAGTAGATCCGGGGGGCGCTGGACTGAAGCTTTCTTT. Amino acid sequence: CASRSGGRWTEAFF.

The chain joins TRBV7-9 to TRBJ2-3; 8 bases fit TRBD2. CDR1 is SEHNR, CDR2 FQNEAQ, per germline (reference sequence). V lost 3 bases and J lost 0; bases outside the gene matches: 2. The CDR3 loop spans 15 amino acids. The CDR3 loop is CASSFSGISTDTQYF. In DNA form, the CDR3 reads TGTGCCAGCAGCTTTAGCGGGATTAGCACAGATACGCAGTATTTT.

V and J are TRBV5-1 and TRBJ1-1, with D possibly matching TRBD1 (6 bases). Trimming cost V 4 bases and J 6 bases, with 16 bases left between them. The CDR3 runs 14 residues. Germline CDR1 SGHRS, CDR2 YFSETQ. The CDR3 here is CASSPTQGFSEAFF. As DNA, the CDR3 is TGCGCCAGCAGCCCGACACAGGGATTTTCTGAAGCTTTCTTT.

This sequence joins TRBV6-5 and TRBJ1-1; D not resolved. V gave up 8 bases and J gave up 3 bases, with 13 bases separating them. The V gene's germline CDR1 is MNHEY and CDR2 SVGAGI. The CDR3 has 13 amino acids. The CDR3: CASAGKGYTEAFF. CDR3 sequence (DNA): TGTGCCAGCGCGGGTAAGGGTTACACTGAAGCTTTCTTT.

The chain recombines TRBV16 with TRBJ2-7; 8 nucleotides line up with TRBD1. The CDR3 totals 16 residues. The trim removed 0 bases at V and 4 bases at J, leaving 8 bases unmatched. CDR1 and CDR2 (germline): KGHSY, FQNENV. The CDR3 loop is CASSQSARGLVYEQYF. The CDR3 DNA is TGTGCCAGCAGCCAATCGGCCAGGGGGCTGGTGTACGAGCAGTACTTC. The full variable domain, its missing parts supplied by reference TRBV16 and TRBJ2-7, is GEEVAQTPKHLVRGEGQKAKLYCAPIKGHSYVFWYQQVLKNEFKFLISFQNENVFDETGMPKERFSAKCLPNSPCSLEIQATKLEDSAVYFCASSQSARGLVYEQYFGPGTRLTVT.